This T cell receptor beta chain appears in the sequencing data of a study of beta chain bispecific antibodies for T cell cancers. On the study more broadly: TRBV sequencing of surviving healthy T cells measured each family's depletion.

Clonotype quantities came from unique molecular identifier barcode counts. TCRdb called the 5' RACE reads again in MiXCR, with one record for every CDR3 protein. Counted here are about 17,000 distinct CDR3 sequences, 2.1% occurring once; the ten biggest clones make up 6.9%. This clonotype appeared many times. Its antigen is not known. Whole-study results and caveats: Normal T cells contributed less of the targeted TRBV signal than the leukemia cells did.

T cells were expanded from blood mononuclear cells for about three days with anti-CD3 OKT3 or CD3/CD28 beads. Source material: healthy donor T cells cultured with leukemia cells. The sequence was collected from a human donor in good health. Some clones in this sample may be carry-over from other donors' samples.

The CDR3: CASREAGIEQYF. In nucleotides, the CDR3 is TGTGCCAGCCGAGAAGCAGGGATCGAGCAGTACTTC. The chain couples TRBV2 to TRBJ2-7; D is possibly TRBD1 (5 bases). V lost 8 bases and J 6 bases, leaving 14 bases between the germline ends. CDR1 and CDR2 from the germline V gene are SNHLY and FYNNEI. The CDR3 length is 12 residues.